The 11 T cell receptor beta chains reported below all come from one sample, sequenced in a study of T cells in Graves' hyperthyroidism and ophthalmopathy. The CDR3 regions of TCR beta were amplified from RNA transcripts. With the HTBI primer set, the TCR CDR3 went through a first round of RT-PCR. A single record per CDR3 protein comes from TCRdb applying MiXCR to the multiplex PCR reads. The sample carries about 270,000 distinct CDR3 sequences, roughly 15% recorded once. Material for sequencing was blood. All receptors come from a woman aged 45-59 years with Graves' hyperthyroidism that later progressed to Graves' ophthalmopathy.

This clonotype was counted many times. This sequence joins TRBV5-1 and TRBJ2-7; TRBD2 might be the D (5 bases). Trimming took off 3 bases at V and 4 bases at J, with 11 bases between the two ends. Germline assignment: CDR1 SGHRS and CDR2 YFSETQ. This CDR3 is built from 13 residues. The CDR3 DNA sequence: TGCGCCAGCAGCTGGCCGGGAACTTACGAGCAGTACTTC. It encodes CASSWPGTYEQYF.

The chain links TRBV5-1 to TRBJ2-3; TRBD2 agrees at 8 bases. The ends lost 1 base at V and 6 bases at J; junction bases unmatched: 4. In germline, CDR1 is SGHRS, CDR2 YFSETQ. The CDR3 is made up of 14 amino acids. The CDR3 sequence is CASSLSREGDTQYF. The DNA for the CDR3 is TGCGCCAGCAGCTTGAGTCGGGAGGGGGATACGCAGTATTTT.

This clonotype was counted at least ten times. The rearrangement uses TRBV4-1 and TRBJ1-1; perhaps TRBD1 as D (5 bases). This CDR3 contains 15 residues. V lost 0 bases and J 5 bases, leaving 13 bases between the germline ends. The germline V gene has CDR1 MGHRA and CDR2 YSYEKL. The CDR3 DNA follows: TGCGCCAGCAGCCAAGATCAGAGGGGAGGAACTGAAGCTTTCTTT. Encoded protein: CASSQDQRGGTEAFF.

This clonotype came up many times. The chain employs TRBV3-1 and TRBJ2-1; D remains ambiguous. V lost 4 bases and J lost 7, with 11 bases in between. There are 13 residues in the CDR3. Germline CDR1 and CDR2: LGHDT and YNNKEL (reference sequence). The CDR3, as DNA: TGTGCCAGCAGCCTCCTTTCTTTAAATGAGCAGTTCTTC. Its translation: CASSLLSLNEQFF.

At least ten counts were recorded for this clonotype. The J gene is TRBJ2-3, the V gene TRBV13, with 16 bases lining up with TRBD2. Trimming took 5 bases from V and 7 from J; bases not matched to a gene: 6. The CDR3 consists of 16 residues. CDR1 and CDR2 from the germline V gene are PRHDT and FYEKMQ (reference sequence). DNA of the CDR3: TGTGCCAGCAGCCCCGGGACTAGCGGGAGGGCCAATACGCAGTATTTT. Translation gives CASSPGTSGRANTQYF.

As concerns this clonotype: A read error may explain this, as a much larger clone is one base away. The V call is TRBV20-1, the J call TRBJ2-5; no firm D call. Germline loops: CDR1 DFQATT, CDR2 SNEGSKA (reference sequence). CDR3 length: 12 amino acids. CDR3 region: CSAGDLVSFLNF. DNA for the CDR3: TGCAGTGCTGGAGATCTCGTCTCCTTCTTGAACTTC.

This clonotype was observed a handful of times. A much larger clone is a single base away; this may be a read error. The chain is built from TRBV2 and TRBJ2-2, with TRBD1 identical over 9 bases. Germline values: CDR1 SNHLY, CDR2 FYNNEI. The CDR3 spans 15 residues. The CDR3 DNA reads as TGTACCAGCGAGGGACAGGGCGGTCGAACCGGGGAGCTGTTTTTT. It codes for CTSEGQGGRTGELFF.

This clonotype was observed many times. The V call is TRBV9, the J call TRBJ1-1, with D maybe TRBD1 (5 bases). The CDR3 runs to 14 residues. Per germline, CDR1 SGDLS and CDR2 YYNGEE. V was shortened by 0 bases and J by 4 bases, with 10 bases between the two germline ends. CDR3 amino acids: CASSVVGASTEAFF. The CDR3 DNA reads as TGTGCCAGCAGCGTAGTTGGGGCTTCCACTGAAGCTTTCTTT.

This clonotype was seen ten or more times. The rearrangement joins TRBV18 to TRBJ2-2; no definite D call. The CDR3 has 15 amino acids. Trimming stripped 1 base from V and 0 bases from J, with 6 bases between. Looked up from germline, CDR1 is KGHSH and CDR2 is LQKENI. The CDR3 nucleotides read TGTGCCAGCTCACCACAGACAACGAACACCGGGGAGCTGTTTTTT. Its translation is CASSPQTTNTGELFF. Full variable domain (outside the CDR3, taken from reference TRBV18 and TRBJ2-2): NAGVMQNPRHLVRRRGQEARLRCSPMKGHSHVYWYRQLPEEGLKFMVYLQKENIIDESGMPKERFSAEFPKEGPSILRIQQVVRGDSAAYFCASSPQTTNTGELFFGEGSRLTVL.

As for this clonotype: This could be a read error, since a much larger clone is one nucleotide away. CDR3 DNA: TGCAGTGCCAACAGCGGGGCGGGCTACAATGAGCAGTTCTTC. This gives the protein CSANSGAGYNEQFF. The chain couples TRBV20-1 to TRBJ2-1; 7 bases map to TRBD2. Trimming cost V 6 bases and J 3 bases; bases outside gene matches: 8. Per germline, CDR1 DFQATT and CDR2 SNEGSKA (reference sequence). This CDR3 is built from 14 residues.

This clonotype was detected ten times or more. The rearrangement joins TRBV12-3 or TRBV12-4 to TRBJ2-1, with D unresolved. Trimming removed 8 bases at V and 8 bases at J, with 13 bases between. The CDR3 runs 12 residues. The DNA for the CDR3 is TGTGCCAGCGGCCTGGACCGCCATGAGCAGTTCTTC. Translation: CASGLDRHEQFF.